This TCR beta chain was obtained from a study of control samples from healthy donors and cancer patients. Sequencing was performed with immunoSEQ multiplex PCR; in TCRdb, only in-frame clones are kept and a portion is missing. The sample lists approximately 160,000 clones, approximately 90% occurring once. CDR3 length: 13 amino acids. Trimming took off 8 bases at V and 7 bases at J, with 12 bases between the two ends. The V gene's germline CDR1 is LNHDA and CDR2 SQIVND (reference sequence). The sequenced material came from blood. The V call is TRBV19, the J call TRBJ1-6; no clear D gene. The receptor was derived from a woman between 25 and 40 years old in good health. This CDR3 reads CASGDLVNSPLHF. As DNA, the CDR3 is TGTGCCAGTGGGGATTTGGTAAATTCACCCCTCCACTTT.